Sequencing of this T cell receptor beta chain was carried out in a study of blood T cell repertoires in COVID-19. Study details: Sources were T cells, B-cell-depleted T cells, or PBMCs; the material itself was cDNA or gDNA.

This CDR3 comprises 13 residues. The germline gives CDR1 SQVTM, CDR2 ANQGSEA. J was trimmed by 2 bases and V by 4 bases; bases with no gene match: 2. How the authors handled the data: It was from reference gene primer amplification that nucleated cell counts were estimated. TCRdb's table, derived via immunoSEQ multiplex PCR, lists solely in-frame clones and lacks some. Clonal size and the V and J genes are those of that table, whereas D and trimming came from the DNA. The sample carries 50,000 to 80,000 clones, under 90% recorded once. The TCR originated in a man between 60 and 75 years old with acute or convalescent COVID-19. Material for sequencing was peripheral blood. This sequence joins TRBV29-1 and TRBJ1-1; 9 bases align to TRBD1. CDR3 nucleotide sequence: TGCAGCGTTGTGACAGGGGGTAACACTGAAGCTTTCTTT. Translation: CSVVTGGNTEAFF.